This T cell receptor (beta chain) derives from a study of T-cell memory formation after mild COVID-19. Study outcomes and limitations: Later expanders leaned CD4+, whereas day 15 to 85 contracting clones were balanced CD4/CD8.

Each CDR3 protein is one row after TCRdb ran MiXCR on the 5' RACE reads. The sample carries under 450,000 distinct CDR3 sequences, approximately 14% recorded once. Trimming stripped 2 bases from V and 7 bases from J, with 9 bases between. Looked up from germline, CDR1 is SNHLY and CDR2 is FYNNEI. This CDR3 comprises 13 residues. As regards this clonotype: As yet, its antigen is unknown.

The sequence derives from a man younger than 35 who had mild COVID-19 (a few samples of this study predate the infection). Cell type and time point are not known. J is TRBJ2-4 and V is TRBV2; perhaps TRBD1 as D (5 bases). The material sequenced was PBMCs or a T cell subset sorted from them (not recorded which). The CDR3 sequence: CASSEPGFNIQYF. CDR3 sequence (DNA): TGTGCCAGCAGTGAACCAGGGTTTAACATTCAGTACTTC.